This T cell receptor (beta chain) derives from a study of CD8 T cells in ankylosing spondylitis. General study results and limits: The authors reported significant enrichment of disease-linked clones in matched ankylosing spondylitis synovial fluid. What seemed typical of ankylosing spondylitis blood was a TCR beta motif built from several highly homologous variants. Researchers report that disease-linked clones proved CD8+ and relatively rare in peripheral blood. There were earlier reports of some motif variants in reactive arthritis synovial fluid and blood.

This clonotype occurred many times. Its antigen is not known. Construction of TCR beta libraries was performed using quantitative 5'-RACE with molecular barcodes. TCRdb re-analysed the 5' RACE reads in MiXCR, keeping a single row per CDR3 protein. The sample records about 540,000 distinct CDR3 sequences, roughly 13% being singletons. The sequencing sample was made of blood, either unsorted or a sorted T cell fraction (not recorded which). The clonotype originates from a male donor with ankylosing spondylitis.

The CDR3 DNA follows: TGTGCTAGTGGTTTAAGAGCGGAAAGCTCCTACAATGAGCAGTTCTTC. This codes for CASGLRAESSYNEQFF. V gene TRBV12-5 combines with J gene TRBJ2-1, with a weak D call TRBD2 (5 bases). Germline V lookup: CDR1 LGHNT, CDR2 FRNRAP. This CDR3 is built from 16 residues. The ends were cut back, 3 bases at V and 0 bases at J, with 12 bases in the middle.